This T cell receptor (beta chain) was identified during a study of cytomegalovirus exposure and HLA in healthy donors. Study conclusions and caveats: Per a prior analysis, the majority of TCR beta V segments were productive roughly 90% or roughly 30% of the time.

This clone was counted only a few times. Its cognate antigen is unknown. The PCR used 60 Vbeta and 13 Jbeta primers. The assay was immunoSEQ multiplex PCR, and TCRdb's table has in-frame clones only and misses some. This table has approximately 120,000 clones, 78% appearing once. Sequencing was done on a sample of PBMCs. This receptor was obtained from a man aged 40-55 years in good health and CMV-seronegative.

The CDR3 region has the DNA TGTGCCAGCAGTTTCAGGGGGAACACTGAAGCTTTCTTT. It is translated as CASSFRGNTEAFF. The chain joins TRBV6-5 to TRBJ1-1, with a weak D call TRBD1 (6 bases). Germline V CDR1 and CDR2: MNHEY, SVGAGI. The length of the CDR3 is 13 residues. Between the trimmed V and J ends, which lost 4 bases and 1 base, there was a span of 7 bases.